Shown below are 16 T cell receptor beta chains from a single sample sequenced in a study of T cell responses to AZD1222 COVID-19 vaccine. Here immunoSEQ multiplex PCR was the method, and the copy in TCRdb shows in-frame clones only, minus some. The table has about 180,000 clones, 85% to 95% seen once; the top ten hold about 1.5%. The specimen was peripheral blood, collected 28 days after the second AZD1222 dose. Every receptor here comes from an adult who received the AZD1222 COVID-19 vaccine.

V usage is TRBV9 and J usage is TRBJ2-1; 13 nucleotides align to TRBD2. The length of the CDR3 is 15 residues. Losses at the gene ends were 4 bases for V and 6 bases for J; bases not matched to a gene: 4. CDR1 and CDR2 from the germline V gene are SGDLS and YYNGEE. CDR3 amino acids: CASSRRTSGSNEQFF. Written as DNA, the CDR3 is TGTGCCAGCAGCAGACGGACTAGCGGGAGCAATGAGCAGTTCTTC.

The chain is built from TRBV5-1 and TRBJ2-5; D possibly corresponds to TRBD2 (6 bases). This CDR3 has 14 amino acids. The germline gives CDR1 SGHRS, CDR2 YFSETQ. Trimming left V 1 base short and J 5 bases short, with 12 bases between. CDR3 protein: CASSLNGGKETQYF. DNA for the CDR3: TGCGCCAGCAGCTTGAACGGGGGTAAGGAGACCCAGTACTTC.

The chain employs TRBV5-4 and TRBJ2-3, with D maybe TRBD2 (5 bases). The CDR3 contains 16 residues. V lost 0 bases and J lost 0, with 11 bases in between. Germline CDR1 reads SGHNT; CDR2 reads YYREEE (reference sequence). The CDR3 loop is CASSLGTRRSTDTQYF. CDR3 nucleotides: TGTGCCAGCAGCTTGGGGACTCGGCGAAGCACAGATACGCAGTATTTT.

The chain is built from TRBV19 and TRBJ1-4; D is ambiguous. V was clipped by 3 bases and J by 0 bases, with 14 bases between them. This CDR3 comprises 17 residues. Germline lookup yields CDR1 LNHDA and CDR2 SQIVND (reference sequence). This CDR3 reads CASSIGQRRSTNEKLFF. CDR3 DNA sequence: TGTGCCAGTAGTATCGGGCAGCGAAGATCAACTAATGAAAAACTGTTTTTT.

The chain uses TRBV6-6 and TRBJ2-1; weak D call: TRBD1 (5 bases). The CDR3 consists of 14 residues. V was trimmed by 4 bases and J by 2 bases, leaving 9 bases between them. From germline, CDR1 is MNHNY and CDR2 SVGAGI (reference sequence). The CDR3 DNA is TGTGCCAGCAGTTGGACACTAACCTACAATGAGCAGTTCTTC. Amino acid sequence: CASSWTLTYNEQFF.

In nucleotides, the CDR3 is TGTGCCAGCAGCCAGCGGGGACAGTTTAATGAAAAACTGTTTTTT. Amino acid sequence: CASSQRGQFNEKLFF. The rearrangement links TRBV3-1 (or the pseudogene TRBV3-2) to TRBJ1-4, with 7 bases aligning to TRBD1. CDR3 length equals 15 residues. Germline lookup yields CDR1 LGHDT and CDR2 YNNKEL (reference sequence). The V gene end was trimmed by 3 bases and the J gene end by 4 bases; junction bases not matched to a gene: 5.

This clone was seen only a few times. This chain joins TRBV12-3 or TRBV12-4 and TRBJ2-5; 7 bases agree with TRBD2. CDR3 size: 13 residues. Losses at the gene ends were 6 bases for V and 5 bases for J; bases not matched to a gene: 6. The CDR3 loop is CASRPPGGETQYF. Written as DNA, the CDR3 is TGTGCCAGCAGACCTCCGGGAGGTGAGACCCAGTACTTC.

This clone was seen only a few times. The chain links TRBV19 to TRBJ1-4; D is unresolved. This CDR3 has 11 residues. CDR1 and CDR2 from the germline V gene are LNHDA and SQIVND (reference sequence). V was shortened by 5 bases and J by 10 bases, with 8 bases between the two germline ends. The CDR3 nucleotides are TGTGCCAGTAGTCCGGGGATAAAACTGTTTTTT. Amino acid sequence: CASSPGIKLFF.

The DNA of the CDR3 is TGTGCCAGCAGCTCTCCGGGACGAAACACCATATATTTT. As protein: CASSSPGRNTIYF. The chain links TRBV6-5 to TRBJ1-3; D may be TRBD1 (5 bases). Per germline, CDR1 MNHEY and CDR2 SVGAGI. The CDR3 totals 13 residues. The V and J ends lost 6 bases and 5 bases respectively, with 11 bases between them.

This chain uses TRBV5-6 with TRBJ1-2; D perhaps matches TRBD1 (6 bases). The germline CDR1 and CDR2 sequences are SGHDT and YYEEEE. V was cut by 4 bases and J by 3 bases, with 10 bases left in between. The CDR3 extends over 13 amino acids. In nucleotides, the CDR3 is TGTGCCAGCAGCGGAGGGGGGGACTATGGCTACACCTTC. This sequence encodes CASSGGGDYGYTF.

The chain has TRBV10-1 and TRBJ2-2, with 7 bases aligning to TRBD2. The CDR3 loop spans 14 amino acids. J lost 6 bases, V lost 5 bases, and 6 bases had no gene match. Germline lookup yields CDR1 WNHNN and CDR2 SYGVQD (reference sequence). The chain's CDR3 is CASSTSGTAGELFF. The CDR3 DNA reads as TGCGCCAGCAGTACCAGCGGGACGGCCGGGGAGCTGTTTTTT.

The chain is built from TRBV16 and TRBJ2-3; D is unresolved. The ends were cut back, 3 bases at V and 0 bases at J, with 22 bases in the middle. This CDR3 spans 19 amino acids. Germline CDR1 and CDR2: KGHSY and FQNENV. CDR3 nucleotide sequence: TGTGCCAGCAGCCACACGCCCCTGTATGGGGAACTGAGCACAGATACGCAGTATTTT. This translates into CASSHTPLYGELSTDTQYF. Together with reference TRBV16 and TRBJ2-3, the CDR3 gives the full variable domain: GEEVAQTPKHLVRGEGQKAKLYCAPIKGHSYVFWYQQVLKNEFKFLISFQNENVFDETGMPKERFSAKCLPNSPCSLEIQATKLEDSAVYFCASSHTPLYGELSTDTQYFGPGTRLTVL.

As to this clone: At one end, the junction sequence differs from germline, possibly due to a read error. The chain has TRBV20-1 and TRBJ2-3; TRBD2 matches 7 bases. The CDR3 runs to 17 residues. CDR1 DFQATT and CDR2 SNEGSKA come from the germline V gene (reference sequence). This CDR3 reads CCACGGGRGRRTDTQYF. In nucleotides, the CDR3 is TGCTGTGCTTGTGGGGGTGGGCGGGGGAGACGCACAGATACGCAGTATTTT.

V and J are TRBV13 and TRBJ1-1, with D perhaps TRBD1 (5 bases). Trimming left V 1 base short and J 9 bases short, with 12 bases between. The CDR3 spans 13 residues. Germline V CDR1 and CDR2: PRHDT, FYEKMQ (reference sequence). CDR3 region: CASSLVRGVQAFF. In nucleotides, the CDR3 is TGTGCCAGCAGCTTAGTACGGGGGGTGCAAGCTTTCTTT.

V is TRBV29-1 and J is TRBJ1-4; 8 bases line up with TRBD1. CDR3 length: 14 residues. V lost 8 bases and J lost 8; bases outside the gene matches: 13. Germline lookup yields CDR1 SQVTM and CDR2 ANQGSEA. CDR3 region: CSTEDRVKLEKLFF. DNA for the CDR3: TGCAGCACTGAGGACAGGGTGAAACTCGAAAAACTGTTTTTT.

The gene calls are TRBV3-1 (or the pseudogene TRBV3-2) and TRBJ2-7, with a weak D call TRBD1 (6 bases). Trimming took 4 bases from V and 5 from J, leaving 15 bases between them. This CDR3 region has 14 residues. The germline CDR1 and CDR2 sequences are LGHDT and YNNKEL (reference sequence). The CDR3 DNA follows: TGTGCCAGCAGCCGCCCCTCACAGGGCCACGAGCAGTACTTC. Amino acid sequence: CASSRPSQGHEQYF.